A single sample is the source of the 16 T cell receptor beta chains below, sequenced in a study of molecular identifiers for immune sequencing clone quantification. TCRdb reanalysed the PCR reads using MiXCR and keeps one entry per CDR3 protein. This sample has some 320,000 distinct CDR3 sequences, with about a quarter found just once. Material: naive CD8+ T cells from blood, with Jurkat cell RNA spiked in. Subset meaning: FACS-sorted CD8+CD4-CCR7+CD45RA+ naive T cells. The receptors originated from a human donor in good health. Some libraries in this study had Jurkat cell RNA spiked in.

The table lists this clonotype with many counts. V is TRBV7-6 and J is TRBJ2-7, with D perhaps TRBD1 or TRBD2 (6 bases each). V lost 6 bases and J 6 bases, leaving 18 bases between the germline ends. This CDR3 is built from 14 residues. CDR1 and CDR2 from the germline V gene are SGHVS and FNYEAQ. The CDR3 here is CASSRAGEDGEQYF. The DNA for the CDR3 is TGTGCCAGCAGTAGAGCAGGGGAGGACGGCGAGCAGTACTTC.

The CDR3 DNA follows: TGTGCCAGCAGCATTCGAGCGGGAGGCCTCACAGATACGCAGTATTTT. This gives the protein CASSIRAGGLTDTQYF. The chain links TRBV7-9 to TRBJ2-3; 9 nucleotides align to TRBD2. J gave up 2 bases and V 5 bases, and 8 bases lay outside the gene matches. This CDR3 region has 16 residues. Germline CDR1 SEHNR, CDR2 FQNEAQ (reference sequence).

The chain couples TRBV29-1 to TRBJ2-1; 8 bases agree with TRBD2. Germline CDR1 SQVTM, CDR2 ANQGSEA. V shed 1 base and J 8 bases; nucleotides not matched to a gene: 4. The CDR3 is made up of 13 amino acids. CDR3 nucleotides: TGCAGCGTTGAAGCGGGGGGGCGAGATGAGCAGTTCTTC. It is translated as CSVEAGGRDEQFF.

Concerning this clonotype: At one end, the junction sequence differs from germline, possibly due to a read error. V gene TRBV4-3 combines with J gene TRBJ1-1, with D maybe TRBD1 (5 bases). The CDR3 runs 16 residues. Per germline, CDR1 LGHNA and CDR2 YSLEER. CDR3 loop: CARSQDHPLGATEAFF. The CDR3 DNA sequence: TGCGCCCGCAGCCAAGATCACCCCCTCGGGGCGACTGAAGCTTTCTTT.

This clonotype has ten or more counts. The chain couples TRBV28 to TRBJ1-5; weak D call: TRBD1 (6 bases). CDR3 length equals 15 residues. Between the trimmed V and J ends, which lost 2 bases and 1 base, there was a span of 9 bases. CDR1 is MDHEN, CDR2 SYDVKM, per germline. The CDR3: CASSLIGQSNQPQHF. In nucleotides, the CDR3 is TGTGCCAGCAGTTTAATCGGACAGAGCAATCAGCCCCAGCATTTT. Full variable domain (rest looked up from reference TRBV28 and TRBJ1-5): DVKVTQSSRYLVKRTGEKVFLECVQDMDHENMFWYRQDPGLGLRLIYFSYDVKMKEKGDIPEGYSVSREKKERFSLILESASTNQTSMYLCASSLIGQSNQPQHFGDGTRLSIL.

Notes on this clonotype: Possible read error: a much larger clone is one base away. This sequence joins TRBV6-5 and TRBJ2-3; no reliable D call. Trimming pared 2 bases from V and 4 bases from J, leaving 10 bases between. CDR3 length: 14 amino acids. CDR1 and CDR2 from the germline V gene are MNHEY and SVGAGI. CDR3 sequence (DNA): TGTGCCAGCAGTTACGGTCGTCCGCCAGATACGCAGTATTTT. It is translated as CASSYGRPPDTQYF.

This clonotype was seen repeatedly, ten times or more. The J gene is TRBJ1-4, the V gene TRBV29-1, with TRBD1 as a possible D gene (5 bases). The ends were cut back, 3 bases at V and 0 bases at J, with 14 bases in the middle. There are 16 residues in the CDR3. The germline V gene has CDR1 SQVTM and CDR2 ANQGSEA. CDR3 in amino acids: CSVEGDQGPTNEKLFF. CDR3 DNA sequence: TGCAGCGTTGAGGGGGACCAGGGTCCAACTAATGAAAAACTGTTTTTT.

This clonotype has just a few counts. The chain uses TRBV20-1 and TRBJ1-1, with TRBD1 as a possible D gene (5 bases). The germline V gene encodes CDR1 DFQATT and CDR2 SNEGSKA (reference sequence). This CDR3 is 15 amino acids long. Trimming stripped 6 bases from V and 3 bases from J, with 20 bases between. The CDR3 sequence: CSAPTPRGLYTEAFF. CDR3 nucleotides: TGCAGTGCCCCCACTCCGCGGGGCTTGTACACTGAAGCTTTCTTT.

About this clonotype itself: A much larger clone is a single base away; this may be a read error. J is TRBJ2-1 and V is TRBV4-1; 8 nucleotides match TRBD1. The CDR3 length is 15 residues. J gave up 8 bases and V 0 bases, and 6 bases lay outside the gene matches. In germline, CDR1 is MGHRA, CDR2 YSYEKL. The CDR3 nucleotides read TGCGCCAGCAGCCAAGAACCCGGACAGGGATATGAGCAGTTCTTC. Its translation: CASSQEPGQGYEQFF.

This clonotype was found a few times. This chain joins TRBV4-3 and TRBJ1-1, with 9 bases lining up with TRBD1. CDR1 is LGHNA, CDR2 YSLEER, per germline. The CDR3 is 14 amino acids. V lost 0 bases to trimming and J lost 10 bases; unmatched junction nucleotides: 6. CDR3 in amino acids: CASSQDRADRGAFF. As DNA, the CDR3 is TGCGCCAGCAGCCAAGATAGGGCGGACAGGGGAGCTTTCTTT.

The chain couples TRBV4-3 to TRBJ2-7; D is perhaps TRBD1 (6 bases). This CDR3 is built from 14 residues. Looked up from germline, CDR1 is LGHNA and CDR2 is YSLEER. V lost 2 bases and J lost 3, with 11 bases in between. In DNA form, the CDR3 reads TGCGCCAGCAGCCAAAATTACAGGGACTACGAGCAGTACTTC. Protein: CASSQNYRDYEQYF.

This clonotype was counted between two and nine times. V gene TRBV11-2 combines with J gene TRBJ2-3; 8 nucleotides agree with TRBD2. The CDR3 length is 16 residues. Trimming took 5 bases from V and 5 from J; bases not matched to a gene: 12. The germline V gene has CDR1 SGHAT and CDR2 FQNNGV. CDR3 DNA sequence: TGTGCCAGCAGCCCAACAGATAGCGGGATTGAAGATACGCAGTATTTT. This translates into CASSPTDSGIEDTQYF. Filled out from reference TRBV11-2 and TRBJ2-3, the complete variable domain reads EAGVAQSPRYKIIEKRQSVAFWCNPISGHATLYWYQQILGQGPKLLIQFQNNGVVDDSQLPKDRFSAERLKGVDSTLKIQPAKLEDSAVYLCASSPTDSGIEDTQYFGPGTRLTVL.

About this clonotype: The junction departs from the called germline gene at one end, perhaps through a read error. This sequence joins TRBV3-1 and TRBJ2-3; TRBD2 matches 7 bases. CDR3 length equals 17 residues. CDR1 and CDR2 (germline): LGHDT, YNNKEL (reference sequence). The CDR3 reads CARSQDPSGFLPDTQYF. The CDR3 DNA is TGTGCCCGCAGCCAAGATCCTAGCGGCTTCCTCCCAGATACGCAGTATTTT.

Comment on this clonotype: This CDR3 is missing its conserved last phenylalanine or tryptophan, likely due to a read error. CDR3 protein: CASSCGSNTEAFI. In DNA, the CDR3 is TGTGCCAGCAGTTGCGGGTCGAACACTGAAGCTTTCATT. The chain uses TRBV6-5 and TRBJ1-1; unclear D gene. Germline CDR1 and CDR2: MNHEY and SVGAGI. The CDR3 extends over 13 amino acids. V was trimmed by 4 bases and J by 1 base, leaving 7 bases between them.

About this clonotype itself: A much larger clone lies one base from this, so it may be a read error. This sequence joins TRBV14 and TRBJ2-5; no firm D call. The CDR3 has 14 amino acids. Looked up from germline, CDR1 is SGHDN and CDR2 is FVKESK. Between the trimmed V and J ends, which lost 1 base and 9 bases, there was a span of 15 bases. The CDR3 loop reads CASSQAVAPWAQYF. As DNA, the CDR3 is TGTGCCAGCAGCCAAGCGGTGGCCCCATGGGCCCAGTACTTC. The full variable domain, rest sourced from reference TRBV14 and TRBJ2-5, is EAGVTQFPSHSVIEKGQTVTLRCDPISGHDNLYWYRRVMGKEIKFLLHFVKESKQDESGMPNNRFLAERTGGTYSTLKVQPAELEDSGVYFCASSQAVAPWAQYFGPGTRLLVL.

In its sample, this clonotype was seen many times. The rearrangement uses TRBV7-6 and TRBJ1-5; tentative D call: TRBD1 (6 bases). V was trimmed by 1 base and J by 1 base, leaving 11 bases between them. CDR3 length: 16 residues. Germline CDR1 and CDR2: SGHVS and FNYEAQ. The CDR3 DNA reads TGTGCCAGCAGCTTAGGTACAGGGTTAAGCAATCAGCCCCAGCATTTT. Its translation is CASSLGTGLSNQPQHF.